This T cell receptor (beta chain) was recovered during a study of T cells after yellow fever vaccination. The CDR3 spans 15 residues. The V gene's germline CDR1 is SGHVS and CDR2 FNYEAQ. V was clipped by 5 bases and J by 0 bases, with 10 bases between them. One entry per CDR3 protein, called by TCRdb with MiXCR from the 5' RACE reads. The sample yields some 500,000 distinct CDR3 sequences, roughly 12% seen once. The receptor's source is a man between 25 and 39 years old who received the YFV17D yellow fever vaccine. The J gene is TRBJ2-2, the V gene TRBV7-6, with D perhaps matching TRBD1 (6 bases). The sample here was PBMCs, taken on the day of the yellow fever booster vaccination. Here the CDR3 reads CASSHTGTNTGELFF. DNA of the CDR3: TGTGCCAGCAGCCATACAGGGACGAACACCGGGGAGCTGTTTTTT.